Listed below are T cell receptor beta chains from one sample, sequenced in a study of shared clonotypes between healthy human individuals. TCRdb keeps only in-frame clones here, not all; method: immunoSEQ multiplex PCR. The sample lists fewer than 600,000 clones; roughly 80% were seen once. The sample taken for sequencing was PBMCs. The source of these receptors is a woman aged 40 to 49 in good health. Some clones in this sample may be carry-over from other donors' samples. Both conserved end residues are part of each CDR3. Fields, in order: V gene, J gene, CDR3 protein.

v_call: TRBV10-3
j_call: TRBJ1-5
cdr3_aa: CAISGDGNQPQHF

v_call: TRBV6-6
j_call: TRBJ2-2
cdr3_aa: CASSYAGLELFF

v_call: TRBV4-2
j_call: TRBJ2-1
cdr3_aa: CASSPEEQGIFYNEQFF

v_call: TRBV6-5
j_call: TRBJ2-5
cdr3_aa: CASRLAGEETQYF

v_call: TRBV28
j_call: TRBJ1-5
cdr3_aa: CASSLSQGLNSNQPQHF

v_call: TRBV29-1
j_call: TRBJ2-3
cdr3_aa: CSVDDTQYF

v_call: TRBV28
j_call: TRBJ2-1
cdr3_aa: CASSSPRKQFF

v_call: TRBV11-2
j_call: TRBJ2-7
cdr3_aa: CASSLSRGTGPMGEQYF

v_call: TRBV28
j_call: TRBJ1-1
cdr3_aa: CASSRRELRTEAFF

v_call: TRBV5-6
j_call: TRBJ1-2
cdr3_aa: CASTLEDSSYGYTF

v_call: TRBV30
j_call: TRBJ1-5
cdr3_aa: CAWSGTGGVHQPQHF

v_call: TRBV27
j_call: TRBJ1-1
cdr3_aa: CASSYSPPTRGPNTEAFF

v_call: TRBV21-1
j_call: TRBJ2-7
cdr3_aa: CASSTRRQYF

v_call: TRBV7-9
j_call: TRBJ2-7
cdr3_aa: CASSLETDEQYF

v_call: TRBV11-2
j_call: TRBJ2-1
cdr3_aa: CASSLVGAGRMQFF

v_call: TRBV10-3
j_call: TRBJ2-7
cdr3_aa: CAISGDRTPKGQYF

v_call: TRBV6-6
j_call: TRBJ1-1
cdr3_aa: CASSPQVVAEAFF

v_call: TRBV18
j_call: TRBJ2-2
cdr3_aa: CASSWDHTGELFF

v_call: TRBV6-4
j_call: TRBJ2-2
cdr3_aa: CASSDSHTKETGELFF

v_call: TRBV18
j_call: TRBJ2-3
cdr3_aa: CASSPGTGVSTDTQYF

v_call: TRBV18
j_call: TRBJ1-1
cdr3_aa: CASSPRGWGYTEAFF

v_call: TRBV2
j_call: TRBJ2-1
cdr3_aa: CASSDRAFNDEQFF

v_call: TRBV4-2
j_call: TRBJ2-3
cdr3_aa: CASSQDPDSGLSTDTQYF

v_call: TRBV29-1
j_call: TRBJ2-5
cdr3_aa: CSVDVAGVTEETQYF

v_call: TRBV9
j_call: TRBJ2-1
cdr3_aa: CASSVDPSSNEQFF

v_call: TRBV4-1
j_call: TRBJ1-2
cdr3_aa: CASSPVRGKLSNYGYTF

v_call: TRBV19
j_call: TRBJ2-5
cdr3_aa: CASSIEFGTSPDQYF

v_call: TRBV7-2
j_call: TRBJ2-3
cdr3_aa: CASSPQRGLPDTQYF

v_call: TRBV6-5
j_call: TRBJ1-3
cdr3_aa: CASSYAGTSSGNTIYF

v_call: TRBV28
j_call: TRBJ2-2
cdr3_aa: CASSLESGRELFF

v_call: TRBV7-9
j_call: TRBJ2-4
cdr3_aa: CASSTSTENIQYF

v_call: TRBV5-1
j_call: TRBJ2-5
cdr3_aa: CASSETGRSETQYF

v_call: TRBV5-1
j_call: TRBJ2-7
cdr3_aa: CASSLGAESYEQYF

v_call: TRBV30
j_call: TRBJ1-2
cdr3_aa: CAWSVGLTANYGYTF

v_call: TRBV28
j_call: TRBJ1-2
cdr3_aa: CASSPNPPRFRYGYTF

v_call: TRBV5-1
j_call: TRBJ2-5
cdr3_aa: CASSSDRALAAQYF

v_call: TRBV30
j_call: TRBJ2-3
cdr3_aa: CAWTGGRLYTDTQYF

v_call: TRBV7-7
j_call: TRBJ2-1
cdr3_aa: CASSLGSGRGDEQFF

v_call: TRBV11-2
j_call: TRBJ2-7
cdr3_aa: CASSLERGQIYEQYF

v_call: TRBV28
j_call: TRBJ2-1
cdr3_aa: CASSYSSGRGEQFF

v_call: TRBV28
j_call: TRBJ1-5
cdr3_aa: CASSLPLNQPQHF

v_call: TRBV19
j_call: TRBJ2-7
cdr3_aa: CASSIAHLGDYEQYF

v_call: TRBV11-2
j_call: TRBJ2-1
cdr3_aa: CASTGGRVDEQFF

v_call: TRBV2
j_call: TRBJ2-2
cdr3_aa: CASSTSGTSGTQLTGELFF

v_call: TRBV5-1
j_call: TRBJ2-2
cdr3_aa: CASSSRLAGRGGELFF

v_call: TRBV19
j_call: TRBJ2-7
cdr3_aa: CASSKGQETPYEQYF

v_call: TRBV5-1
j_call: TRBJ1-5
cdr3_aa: CASSCRDRGVNQPQHF

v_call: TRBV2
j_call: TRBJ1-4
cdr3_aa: CASSEARGVGEKLFF

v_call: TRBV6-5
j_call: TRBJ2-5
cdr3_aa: CASSTGFGGQETQYF

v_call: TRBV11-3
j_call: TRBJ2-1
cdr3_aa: CASSLSTGLSSYNEQFF

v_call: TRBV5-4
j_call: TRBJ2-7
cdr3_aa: CASSLDPSGTANEQYF

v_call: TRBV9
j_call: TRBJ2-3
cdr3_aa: CASSVAGSDTQYF

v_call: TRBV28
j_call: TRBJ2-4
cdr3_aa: CASSLYRDRRLAKNIQYF

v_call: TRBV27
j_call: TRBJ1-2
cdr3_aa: CASSWRHRTYYGYTF

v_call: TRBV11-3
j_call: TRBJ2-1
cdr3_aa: CASSQGTNYNEQFF